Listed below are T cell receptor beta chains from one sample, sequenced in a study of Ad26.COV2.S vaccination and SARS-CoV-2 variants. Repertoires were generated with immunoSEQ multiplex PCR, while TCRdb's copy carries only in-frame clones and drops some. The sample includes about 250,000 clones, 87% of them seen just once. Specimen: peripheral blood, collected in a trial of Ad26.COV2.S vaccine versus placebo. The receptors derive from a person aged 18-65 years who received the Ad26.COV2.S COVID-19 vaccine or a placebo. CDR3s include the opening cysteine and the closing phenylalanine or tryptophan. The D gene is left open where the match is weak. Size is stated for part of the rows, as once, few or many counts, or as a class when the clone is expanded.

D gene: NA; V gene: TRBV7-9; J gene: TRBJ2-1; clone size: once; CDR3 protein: CASSLLDEQFF; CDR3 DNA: TGTGCCAGCAGCTTACTCGATGAGCAGTTCTTC
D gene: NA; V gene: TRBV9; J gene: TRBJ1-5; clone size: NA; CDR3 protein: CASSADGYNQPQHF; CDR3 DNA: TGTGCCAGCAGCGCGGACGGGTACAATCAGCCCCAGCATTTT
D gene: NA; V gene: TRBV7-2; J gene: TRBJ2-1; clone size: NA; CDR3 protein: CASSFGGGDEQFF; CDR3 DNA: TGTGCCAGCAGCTTTGGGGGAGGCGATGAGCAGTTCTTC
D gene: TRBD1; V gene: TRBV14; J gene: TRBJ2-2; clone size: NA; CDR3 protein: CASSRTGGTGELFF; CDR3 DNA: TGTGCCAGCAGCCGGACAGGGGGTACCGGGGAGCTGTTTTTT
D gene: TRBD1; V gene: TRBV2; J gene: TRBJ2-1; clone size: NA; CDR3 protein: CASSSAGGARNEQFF; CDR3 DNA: TGTGCCAGCAGTTCGGCAGGGGGCGCAAGAAATGAGCAGTTCTTC
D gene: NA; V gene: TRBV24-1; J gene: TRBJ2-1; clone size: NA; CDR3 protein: CATSDLRVGPDEQFF; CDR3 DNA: TGTGCCACCAGTGATTTACGTGTCGGGCCGGATGAGCAGTTCTTC
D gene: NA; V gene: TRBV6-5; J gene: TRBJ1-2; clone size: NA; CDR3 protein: CASSLGVGVGDGYTF; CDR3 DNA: TGTGCCAGCAGCCTGGGTGTAGGGGTTGGGGATGGCTACACCTTC
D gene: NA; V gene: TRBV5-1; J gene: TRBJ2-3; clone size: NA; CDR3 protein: CASSPRGAASTDTQYF; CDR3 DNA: TGCGCCAGCAGCCCACGGGGGGCCGCTAGCACAGATACGCAGTATTTT
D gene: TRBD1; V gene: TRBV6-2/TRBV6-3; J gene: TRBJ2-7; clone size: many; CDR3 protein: CASSRPQGVSYEQYF; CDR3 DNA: TGTGCCAGCAGTCGACCGCAGGGGGTATCCTACGAGCAGTACTTC
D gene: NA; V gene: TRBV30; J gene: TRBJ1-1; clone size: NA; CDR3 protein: CAWRRLNTEAFF; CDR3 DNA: TGTGCCTGGCGACGGCTGAACACTGAAGCTTTCTTT
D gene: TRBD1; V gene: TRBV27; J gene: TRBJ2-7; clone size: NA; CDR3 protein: CASSLKGQAFYEQYF; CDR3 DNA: TGTGCCAGCAGTTTAAAAGGACAGGCGTTCTACGAGCAGTACTTC
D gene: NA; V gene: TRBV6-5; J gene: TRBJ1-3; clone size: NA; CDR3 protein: CASRAYPGNTIYF; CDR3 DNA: TGTGCCAGCAGGGCCTATCCTGGAAACACCATATATTTT
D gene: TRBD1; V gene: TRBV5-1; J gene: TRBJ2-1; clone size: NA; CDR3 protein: CASKQGAGNEQFF; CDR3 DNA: TGCGCCAGCAAACAGGGGGCGGGGAATGAGCAGTTCTTC
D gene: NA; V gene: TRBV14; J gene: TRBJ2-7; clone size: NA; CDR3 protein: CASSQALAPLVAYEQYF; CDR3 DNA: TGTGCCAGCAGCCAAGCCCTCGCCCCACTCGTGGCCTACGAGCAGTACTTC
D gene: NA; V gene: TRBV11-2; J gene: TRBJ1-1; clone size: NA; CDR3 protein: CASRGWGGTEAFF; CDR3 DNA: TGTGCCAGCAGAGGTTGGGGTGGCACTGAAGCTTTCTTT
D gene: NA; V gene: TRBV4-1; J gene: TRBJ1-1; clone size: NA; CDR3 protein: CASSQIFREPGAEAFF; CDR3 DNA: TGCGCCAGCAGTCAAATTTTCCGGGAACCTGGGGCTGAAGCTTTCTTT
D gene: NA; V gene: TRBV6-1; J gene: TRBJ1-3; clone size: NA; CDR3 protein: CASSENLDSGNTIYF; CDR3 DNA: TGTGCCAGCAGTGAAAACCTGGACAGTGGAAACACCATATATTTT
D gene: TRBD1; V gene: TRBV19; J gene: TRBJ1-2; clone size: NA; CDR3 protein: CASSASSTGVDYGYTF; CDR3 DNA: TGTGCCAGTAGCGCCTCGTCTACAGGGGTCGACTATGGCTACACCTTC
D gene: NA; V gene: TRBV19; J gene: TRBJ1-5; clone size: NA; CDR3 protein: CASRRQSAGDNQPQHF; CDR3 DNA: TGTGCCAGTAGGAGGCAGTCCGCCGGGGACAATCAGCCCCAGCATTTT
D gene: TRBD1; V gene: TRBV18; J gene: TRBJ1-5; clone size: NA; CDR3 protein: CASSPGQGHQPQHF; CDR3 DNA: TGTGCCAGCTCACCGGGACAGGGGCATCAGCCCCAGCATTTT
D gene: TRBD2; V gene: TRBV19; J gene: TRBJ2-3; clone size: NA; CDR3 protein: CASSYRDYLGDTQYF; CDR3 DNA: TGTGCCAGTAGTTACCGGGACTACTTAGGTGATACGCAGTATTTT
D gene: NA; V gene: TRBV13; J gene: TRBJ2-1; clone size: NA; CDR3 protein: CASSFSESPIFREQFF; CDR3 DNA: TGTGCCAGCAGCTTTTCCGAATCCCCCATATTCCGTGAGCAGTTCTTC
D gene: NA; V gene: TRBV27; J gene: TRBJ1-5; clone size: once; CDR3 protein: CASGFYSNQPQHF; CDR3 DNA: TGTGCCAGCGGTTTCTATAGCAATCAGCCCCAGCATTTT
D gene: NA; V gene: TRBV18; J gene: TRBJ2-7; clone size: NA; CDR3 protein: CASSLTGSAPYEQYF; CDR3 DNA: TGTGCCAGCTCTCTTACGGGGTCTGCCCCCTACGAGCAGTACTTC
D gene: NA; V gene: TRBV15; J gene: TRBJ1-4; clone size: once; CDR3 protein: CATSRPMDGGEKLFF; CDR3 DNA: TGTGCCACCAGCAGACCAATGGATGGCGGCGAAAAACTGTTTTTT
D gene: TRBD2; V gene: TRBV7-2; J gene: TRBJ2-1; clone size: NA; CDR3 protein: CASKSGTYNEQFF; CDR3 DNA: TGTGCCAGCAAAAGCGGGACCTACAATGAGCAGTTCTTC
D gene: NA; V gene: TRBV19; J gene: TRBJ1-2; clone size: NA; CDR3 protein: CASRDRTREGYTF; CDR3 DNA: TGTGCCAGTAGAGACCGGACAAGGGAGGGCTACACCTTC
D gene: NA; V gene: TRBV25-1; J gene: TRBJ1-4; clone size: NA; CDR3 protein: CASSVISTAPTNEKLFF; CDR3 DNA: TGTGCCAGCAGTGTGATATCGACAGCCCCAACTAATGAAAAACTGTTTTTT
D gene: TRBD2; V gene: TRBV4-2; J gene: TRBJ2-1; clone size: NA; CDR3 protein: CASSQDRTSGRGYNEQFF; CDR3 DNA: TGTGCCAGCAGCCAAGATCGGACTAGCGGGAGAGGCTACAATGAGCAGTTCTTC
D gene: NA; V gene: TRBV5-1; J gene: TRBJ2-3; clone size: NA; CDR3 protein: CASRAGLSTDTQYF; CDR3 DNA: TGCGCCAGCAGGGCGGGTCTCAGCACAGATACGCAGTATTTT
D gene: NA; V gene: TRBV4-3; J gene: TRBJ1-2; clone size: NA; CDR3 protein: CASSQHRTFNYGYTF; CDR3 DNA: TGCGCCAGCAGCCAGCACAGGACCTTTAACTATGGCTACACCTTC
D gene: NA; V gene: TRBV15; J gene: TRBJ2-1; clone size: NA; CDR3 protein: CATSRDGTTNEQFF; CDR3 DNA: TGTGCCACCAGCAGGGACGGGACAACCAATGAGCAGTTCTTC
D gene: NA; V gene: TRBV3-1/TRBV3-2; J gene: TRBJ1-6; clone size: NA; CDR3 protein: CASSQGSGSDDNSPLHF; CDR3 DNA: TGTGCCAGCAGCCAAGGGTCGGGTAGTGATGATAATTCACCCCTCCACTTT
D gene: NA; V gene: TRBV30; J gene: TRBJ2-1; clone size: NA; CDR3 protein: CASKHLGSGNEQFF; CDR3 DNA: TGTGCCTCGAAGCATCTGGGGTCTGGCAATGAGCAGTTCTTC
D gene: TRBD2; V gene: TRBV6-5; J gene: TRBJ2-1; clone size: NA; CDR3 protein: CASSDSGLQAHEQFF; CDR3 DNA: TGTGCCAGCAGTGACTCGGGACTACAAGCCCATGAGCAGTTCTTC
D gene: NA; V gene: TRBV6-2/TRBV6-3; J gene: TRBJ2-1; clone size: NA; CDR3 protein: CASSVGEVNEQFF; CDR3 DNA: TGTGCCAGCAGCGTGGGGGAAGTCAATGAGCAGTTCTTC
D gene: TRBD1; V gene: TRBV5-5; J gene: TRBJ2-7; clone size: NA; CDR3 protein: CASSLGQGNSYEQYF; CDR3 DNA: TGTGCCAGCAGCTTGGGACAGGGGAACTCCTACGAGCAGTACTTC